The 20 T cell receptor beta chains below were found in one sample sequenced in a study of T cells in localized non-small cell lung cancer. Assay used: immunoSEQ multiplex PCR; TCRdb lists only in-frame clones, some missing. The sample records 65,000 to 80,000 clones, approximately 84% being singletons. The sample here was peripheral blood, taken before any cancer treatment. The origin of the receptors is a female donor over 55 with stage I lung adenocarcinoma.

This clone was seen a single time. The V gene is TRBV9, the J gene TRBJ2-5; D tentatively reads TRBD1 or TRBD2 (5 bases each). The germline V gene has CDR1 SGDLS and CDR2 YYNGEE. Trimming took 0 bases from V and 4 from J, leaving 16 bases between them. The CDR3 contains 16 residues. The CDR3 nucleotides read TGTGCCAGCAGCGTAGAGGGTACGACTGGGGGAGAGACCCAGTACTTC. Protein product: CASSVEGTTGGETQYF.

The V call is TRBV19, the J call TRBJ1-1, with a possible D match to TRBD1 (5 bases). Trimming took 7 bases from V and 4 from J, leaving 19 bases between them. In germline, CDR1 is LNHDA, CDR2 SQIVND (reference sequence). CDR3 length equals 15 residues. The CDR3 loop reads CASTRGEGPFTEAFF. CDR3 nucleotide sequence: TGTGCCAGTACCCGGGGCGAGGGGCCTTTCACTGAAGCTTTCTTT. Full variable domain (missing parts from reference TRBV19 and TRBJ1-1): DGGITQSPKYLFRKEGQNVTLSCEQNLNHDAMYWYRQDPGQGLRLIYYSQIVNDFQKGDIAEGYSVSREKKESFPLTVTSAQKNPTAFYLCASTRGEGPFTEAFFGQGTRLTVV.

The chain uses TRBV15 and TRBJ1-1; D ambiguous. The germline V and J ends were trimmed by 8 bases and 1 base, with 17 bases remaining between them. This CDR3 is 15 amino acids long. Germline V gives CDR1 LNHNV, CDR2 YYDKDF (reference sequence). CDR3 protein: CATSQSGRPNTEAFF. The CDR3 region has the DNA TGTGCCACCTCCCAGAGTGGCAGACCGAACACTGAAGCTTTCTTT.

The chain employs TRBV21-1 and TRBJ1-1; TRBD1 is taken as the D call from the table, unchecked against the DNA. TRBV21-1 is a pseudogene locus. The CDR3 totals 15 residues. Written as DNA, the CDR3 is TGTGCCAGCAGCAAACGGGGACAGGGGGATGTTGAAGCTTTCTTT. This gives the protein CASSKRGQGDVEAFF.

V gene TRBV6-5 combines with J gene TRBJ1-1, with D unresolved. Germline V gives CDR1 MNHEY, CDR2 SVGAGI. The V and J ends lost 2 bases and 7 bases respectively, with 11 bases between them. This CDR3 comprises 13 residues. DNA for the CDR3: TGTGCCAGCAGTTACCGATTGCAACATGAAGCTTTCTTT. Protein: CASSYRLQHEAFF.

V and J are TRBV10-3 and TRBJ1-4, with D unresolved. The V end was cut by 6 bases, the J end by 5 bases, with 13 bases between. The length of the CDR3 is 14 residues. Per the germline V gene, CDR1 is ENHRY and CDR2 is SYGVKD. The CDR3: CAIRPDGENEKLFF. CDR3 bases: TGTGCCATCAGGCCGGACGGAGAAAATGAAAAACTGTTTTTT.

V is TRBV5-1 and J is TRBJ2-1; possible D gene TRBD2, 6 bases. Trimming pared 2 bases from V and 3 bases from J, leaving 15 bases between. Per the germline V gene, CDR1 is SGHRS and CDR2 is YFSETQ. The CDR3 runs to 16 residues. CDR3 sequence reads: CASSLGEARDYNEQFF. The CDR3 DNA sequence: TGCGCCAGCAGCTTAGGGGAGGCCAGGGACTACAATGAGCAGTTCTTC.

The V gene is TRBV9, the J gene TRBJ2-3; 8 bases match TRBD2. Trimming cost V 0 bases and J 2 bases; bases outside gene matches: 5. The CDR3 contains 16 residues. The germline CDR1 and CDR2 sequences are SGDLS and YYNGEE. CDR3 residues: CASSVDRGGNTDTQYF. The CDR3 DNA is TGTGCCAGCAGCGTAGATCGGGGGGGAAACACAGATACGCAGTATTTT.

V usage is TRBV9 and J usage is TRBJ1-2; TRBD1 matches 7 bases. Per germline, CDR1 SGDLS and CDR2 YYNGEE. V lost 4 bases to trimming and J lost 9 bases; unmatched junction nucleotides: 15. The CDR3 contains 15 residues. The CDR3 reads CASSLTGTVPQRYTF. The CDR3 DNA reads as TGTGCCAGCAGCCTTACCGGGACAGTTCCTCAACGCTACACCTTC.

This rearrangement joins TRBV9 to TRBJ2-7; a weak D match, TRBD2 (6 bases). Per the germline V gene, CDR1 is SGDLS and CDR2 is YYNGEE. Trimming shortened V by 0 bases and J by 0 bases, and 13 bases separated the two germline ends. There are 16 residues in the CDR3. CDR3 nucleotides: TGTGCCAGCAGCGTAGCTGCCGGGAGTAGCTCCTACGAGCAGTACTTC. Its translation: CASSVAAGSSSYEQYF.

The chain links TRBV2 to TRBJ1-3, with a weak D call TRBD1 (6 bases). The CDR3 is made up of 15 amino acids. Germline V gives CDR1 SNHLY, CDR2 FYNNEI. V lost 5 bases, J lost 3 bases, and 14 bases lay in between. The CDR3 DNA follows: TGTGCCAGCAGTCCCTTACAGGGTCTTGGAAACACCATATATTTT. Residues: CASSPLQGLGNTIYF.

This clone showed up just once. CDR3 protein: CASSHSIGLETQYF. CDR3 nucleotides: TGCGCCAGCAGCCATAGCATCGGTTTGGAGACCCAGTACTTC. The gene calls are TRBV4-3 and TRBJ2-5, with unresolved D. Trimming took off 3 bases at V and 5 bases at J, with 13 bases between the two ends. The V gene's germline CDR1 is LGHNA and CDR2 YSLEER. The CDR3 extends over 14 amino acids.

The genes are TRBV9 and TRBJ2-1; 8 bases align to TRBD1. Germline V gene lookup returns CDR1 SGDLS and CDR2 YYNGEE. Germline trimming cut 2 bases from V and 4 bases from J; bases unmatched to any gene: 5. The length of the CDR3 is 15 residues. As DNA, the CDR3 is TGTGCCAGCAGCGTTCAGGGGGCCGCTTACAATGAGCAGTTCTTC. Translating it yields CASSVQGAAYNEQFF.

This chain connects TRBV13 to TRBJ1-2; TRBD1 matches at 9 bases. Trimming removed 1 base from V and 5 bases from J; junction bases left unmatched: 2. The CDR3 totals 14 residues. Germline lookup yields CDR1 PRHDT and CDR2 FYEKMQ (reference sequence). The CDR3 loop is CASSLVQGAYGYTF. In DNA form, the CDR3 reads TGTGCCAGCAGCTTAGTACAGGGGGCGTATGGCTACACCTTC.

The genes are TRBV9 and TRBJ1-2, with 9 bases matching TRBD1. J lost 6 bases, V lost 4 bases, and 16 bases had no gene match. The CDR3 is 17 amino acids. Germline CDR1 SGDLS, CDR2 YYNGEE. The CDR3 region is CASSSRGTGKGQDGYTF. CDR3 sequence (DNA): TGTGCCAGCAGCTCCCGCGGGACAGGGAAGGGTCAAGATGGCTACACCTTC. Full variable domain (outside the CDR3, taken from reference TRBV9 and TRBJ1-2): DSGVTQTPKHLITATGQRVTLRCSPRSGDLSVYWYQQSLDQGLQFLIQYYNGEERAKGNILERFSAQQFPDLHSELNLSSLELGDSALYFCASSSRGTGKGQDGYTFGSGTRLTVV.

This clone occurred once. The V gene is TRBV4-1, the J gene TRBJ1-1, with D possibly matching TRBD1 (6 bases). V lost 0 bases, J lost 1 base, and 12 bases lay in between. There are 16 residues in the CDR3. Germline loops: CDR1 MGHRA, CDR2 YSYEKL. The chain's CDR3 is CASSQDVARGNTEAFF. DNA for the CDR3: TGCGCCAGCAGCCAAGATGTAGCCAGGGGGAACACTGAAGCTTTCTTT.

This rearrangement joins TRBV11-3 to TRBJ2-2; D is possibly TRBD1 (7 bases). Germline V CDR1 and CDR2: SGHNT, YENEEA. The CDR3 covers 14 residues. V shed 2 bases and J shed 6 bases, with 10 bases lying between them. This CDR3 is CASSLSRGAGELFF. CDR3 nucleotide sequence: TGTGCCAGCAGCTTATCCAGGGGGGCCGGGGAGCTGTTTTTT.

The chain recombines TRBV7-3 with TRBJ2-2; 8 positions match TRBD2. Germline V gives CDR1 SGHTA, CDR2 FQGTGA. The length of the CDR3 is 18 residues. Trimming cost V 1 base and J 3 bases; bases outside gene matches: 10. The CDR3 DNA reads as TGTGCCAGCAGCTTAATCCCCCCGTCGGGGGGGGACACCGGGGAGCTGTTTTTT. Its translation is CASSLIPPSGGDTGELFF.

The J gene is TRBJ2-5, the V gene TRBV4-1; 10 bases line up with TRBD2. This CDR3 comprises 17 residues. The germline gives CDR1 MGHRA, CDR2 YSYEKL. The ends lost 0 bases at V and 2 bases at J; junction bases unmatched: 6. CDR3 protein: CASSQDGSGGYQETQYF. The CDR3 DNA reads TGCGCCAGCAGCCAAGATGGTAGCGGGGGGTATCAAGAGACCCAGTACTTC.

The rearrangement uses TRBV10-2 and TRBJ2-1, with 8 bases matching TRBD1. With V trimmed by 6 bases and J by 5 bases, 9 bases remained unmatched. Germline CDR1 WSHSY, CDR2 SAAADI. The CDR3 is 15 amino acids. The CDR3 sequence: CASRDWTGQDNEQFF. CDR3 coding DNA: TGCGCCAGCAGGGACTGGACAGGGCAAGACAATGAGCAGTTCTTC.